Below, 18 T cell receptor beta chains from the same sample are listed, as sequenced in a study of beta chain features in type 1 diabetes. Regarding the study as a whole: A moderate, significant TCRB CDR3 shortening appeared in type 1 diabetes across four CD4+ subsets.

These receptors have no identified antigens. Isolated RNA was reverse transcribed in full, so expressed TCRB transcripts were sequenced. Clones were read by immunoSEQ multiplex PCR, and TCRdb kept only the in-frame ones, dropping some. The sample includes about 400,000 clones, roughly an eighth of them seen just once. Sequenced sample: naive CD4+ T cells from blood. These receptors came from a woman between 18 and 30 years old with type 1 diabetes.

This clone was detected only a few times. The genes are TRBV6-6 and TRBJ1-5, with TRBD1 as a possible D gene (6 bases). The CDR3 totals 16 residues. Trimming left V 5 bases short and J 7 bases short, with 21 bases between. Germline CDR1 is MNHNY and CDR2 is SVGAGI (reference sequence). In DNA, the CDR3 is TGTGCCAGCAGTCCGAGTACAGGGCGGGTAGAGCAGCCCCAGCATTTT. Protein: CASSPSTGRVEQPQHF.

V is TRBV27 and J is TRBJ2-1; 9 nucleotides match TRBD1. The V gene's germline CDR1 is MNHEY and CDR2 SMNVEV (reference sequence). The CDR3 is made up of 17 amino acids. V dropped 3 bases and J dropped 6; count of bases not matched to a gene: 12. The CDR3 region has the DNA TGTGCCAGCAGTTTCCTCCCCCGGGACAGGGCGCGCAATGAGCAGTTCTTC. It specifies CASSFLPRDRARNEQFF.

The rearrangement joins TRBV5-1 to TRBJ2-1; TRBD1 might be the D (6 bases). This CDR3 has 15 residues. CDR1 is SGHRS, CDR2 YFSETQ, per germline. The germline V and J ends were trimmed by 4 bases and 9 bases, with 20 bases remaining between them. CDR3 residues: CASSTDRPQGGEQFF. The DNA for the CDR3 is TGCGCCAGCAGCACGGACAGACCCCAAGGTGGTGAGCAGTTCTTC.

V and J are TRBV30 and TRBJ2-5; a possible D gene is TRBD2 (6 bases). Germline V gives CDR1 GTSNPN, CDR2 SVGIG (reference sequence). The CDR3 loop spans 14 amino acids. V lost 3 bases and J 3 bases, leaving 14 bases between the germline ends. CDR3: CAWRTLSGKETQYF. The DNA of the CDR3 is TGTGCCTGGAGGACCCTTAGCGGTAAAGAGACCCAGTACTTC.

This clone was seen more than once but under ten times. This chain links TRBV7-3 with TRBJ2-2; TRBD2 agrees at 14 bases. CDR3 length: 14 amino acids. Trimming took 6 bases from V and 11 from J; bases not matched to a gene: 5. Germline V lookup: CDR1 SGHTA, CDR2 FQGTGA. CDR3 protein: CASSLTSGRAELFF. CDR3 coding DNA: TGTGCCAGCAGTTTGACTAGCGGGAGGGCCGAGCTGTTTTTT. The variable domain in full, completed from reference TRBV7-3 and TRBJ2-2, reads GAGVSQTPSNKVTEKGKYVELRCDPISGHTALYWYRQSLGQGPEFLIYFQGTGAADDSGLPNDRFFAVRPEGSVSTLKIQRTERGDSAVYLCASSLTSGRAELFFGEGSRLTVL.

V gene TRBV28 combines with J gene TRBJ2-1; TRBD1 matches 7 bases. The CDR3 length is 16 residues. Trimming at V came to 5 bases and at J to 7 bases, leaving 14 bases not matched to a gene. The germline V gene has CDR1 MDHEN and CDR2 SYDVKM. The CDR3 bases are TGTGCCAGCAGTCGGCCCCAGGGGGTTCCCCTAAATGAGCAGTTCTTC. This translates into CASSRPQGVPLNEQFF.

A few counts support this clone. CDR3 protein: CASSQSGDRPYGYTF. The DNA for the CDR3 is TGTGCCAGTAGCCAAAGTGGGGACAGACCCTATGGCTACACCTTC. The genes are TRBV19 and TRBJ1-2, with 7 bases fitting TRBD1. J gave up 4 bases and V 6 bases, and 11 bases lay outside the gene matches. This CDR3 comprises 15 residues. The germline CDR1 and CDR2 sequences are LNHDA and SQIVND (reference sequence).

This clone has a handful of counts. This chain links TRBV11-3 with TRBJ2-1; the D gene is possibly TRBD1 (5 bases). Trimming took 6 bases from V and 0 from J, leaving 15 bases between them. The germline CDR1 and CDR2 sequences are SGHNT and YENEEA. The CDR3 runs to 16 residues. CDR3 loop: CASRFVRDSSYNEQFF. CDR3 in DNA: TGTGCCAGCAGGTTCGTCAGGGATAGCTCCTACAATGAGCAGTTCTTC.

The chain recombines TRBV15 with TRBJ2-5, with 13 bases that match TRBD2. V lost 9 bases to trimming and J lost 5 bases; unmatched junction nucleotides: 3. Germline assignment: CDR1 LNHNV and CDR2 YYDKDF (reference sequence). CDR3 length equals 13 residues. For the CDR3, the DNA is TGTGCCACTGGGACTAGCGGGGTTGAGACCCAGTACTTC. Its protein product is CATGTSGVETQYF.

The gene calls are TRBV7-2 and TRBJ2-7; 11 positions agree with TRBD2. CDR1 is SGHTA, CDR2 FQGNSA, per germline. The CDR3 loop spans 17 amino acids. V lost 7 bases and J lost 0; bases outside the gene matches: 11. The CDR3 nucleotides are TGTGCCAGCACCTATAGCGGGAGGGTGACCAGCTCCTACGAGCAGTACTTC. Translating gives CASTYSGRVTSSYEQYF.

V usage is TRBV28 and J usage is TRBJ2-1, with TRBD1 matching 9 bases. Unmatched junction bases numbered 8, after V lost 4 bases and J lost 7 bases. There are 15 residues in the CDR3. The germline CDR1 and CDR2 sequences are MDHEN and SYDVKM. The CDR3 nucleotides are TGTGCCAGCAGTTCACCGGGACAGGGCTTGAATGAGCAGTTCTTC. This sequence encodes CASSSPGQGLNEQFF. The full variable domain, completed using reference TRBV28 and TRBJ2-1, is DVKVTQSSRYLVKRTGEKVFLECVQDMDHENMFWYRQDPGLGLRLIYFSYDVKMKEKGDIPEGYSVSREKKERFSLILESASTNQTSMYLCASSSPGQGLNEQFFGPGTRLTVL.

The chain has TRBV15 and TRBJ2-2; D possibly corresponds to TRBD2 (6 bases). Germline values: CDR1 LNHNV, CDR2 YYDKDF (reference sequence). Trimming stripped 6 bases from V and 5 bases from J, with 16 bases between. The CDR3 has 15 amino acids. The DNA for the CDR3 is TGTGCCACCAGGAGGCGGGACCTAAGGACCGGGGAGCTGTTTTTT. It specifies CATRRRDLRTGELFF.

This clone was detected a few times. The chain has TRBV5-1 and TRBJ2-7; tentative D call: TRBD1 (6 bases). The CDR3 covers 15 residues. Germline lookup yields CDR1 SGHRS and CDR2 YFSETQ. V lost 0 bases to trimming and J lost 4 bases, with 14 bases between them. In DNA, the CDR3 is TGCGCCAGCAGCTTGGCCAGAGGGGGACCTTACGAGCAGTACTTC. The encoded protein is CASSLARGGPYEQYF.

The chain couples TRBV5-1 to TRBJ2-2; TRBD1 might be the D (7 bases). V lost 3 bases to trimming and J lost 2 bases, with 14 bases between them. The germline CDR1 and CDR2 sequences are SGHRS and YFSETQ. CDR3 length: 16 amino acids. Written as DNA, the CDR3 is TGCGCCAGCAGCTCAGGGGGGCGCGTTAACACCGGGGAGCTGTTTTTT. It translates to CASSSGGRVNTGELFF.

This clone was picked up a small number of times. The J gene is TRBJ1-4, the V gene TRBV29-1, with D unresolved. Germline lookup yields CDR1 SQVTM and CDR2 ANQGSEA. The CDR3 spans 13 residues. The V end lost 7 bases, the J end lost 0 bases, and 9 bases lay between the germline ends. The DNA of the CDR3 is TGCAGCGCCGCCGGGACAACTAATGAAAAACTGTTTTTT. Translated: CSAAGTTNEKLFF.

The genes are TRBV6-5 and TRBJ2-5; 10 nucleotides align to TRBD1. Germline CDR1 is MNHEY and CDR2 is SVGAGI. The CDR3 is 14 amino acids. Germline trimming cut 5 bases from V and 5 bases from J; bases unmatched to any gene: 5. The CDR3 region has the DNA TGTGCCAGCAGTACCGGGACAGGGGACGAGACCCAGTACTTC. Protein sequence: CASSTGTGDETQYF.

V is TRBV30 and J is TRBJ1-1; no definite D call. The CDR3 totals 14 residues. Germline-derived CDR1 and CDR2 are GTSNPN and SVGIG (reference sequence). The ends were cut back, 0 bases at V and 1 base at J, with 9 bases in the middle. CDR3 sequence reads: CAWSVGPGNTEAFF. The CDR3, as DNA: TGTGCCTGGAGTGTGGGCCCCGGGAACACTGAAGCTTTCTTT.

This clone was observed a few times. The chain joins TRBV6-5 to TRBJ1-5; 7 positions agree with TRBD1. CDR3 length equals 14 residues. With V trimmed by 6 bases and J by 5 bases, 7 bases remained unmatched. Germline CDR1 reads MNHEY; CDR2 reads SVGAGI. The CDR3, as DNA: TGTGCCAGCAGCCCGCAGGGGGATTATCAGCCCCAGCATTTT. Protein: CASSPQGDYQPQHF.